These 32 T cell receptor beta chains came from one sample sequenced in a study of blood T cell repertoires in COVID-19. Here immunoSEQ multiplex PCR was the method, and the copy in TCRdb shows in-frame clones only, minus some. This sample has some 390,000 clones, with over 75% found just once. The sequencing input was peripheral blood. The receptors come from a middle-aged woman with COVID-19, enrolled during active disease.

The V gene is TRBV15, the J gene TRBJ2-2, with 7 nucleotides matching TRBD2. The CDR3 length is 14 residues. CDR1 is LNHNV, CDR2 YYDKDF, per germline (reference sequence). V lost 6 bases and J lost 6; bases outside the gene matches: 7. In nucleotides, the CDR3 is TGTGCCACCAGGGTAGCGGGCGCTTCCGGGGAGCTGTTTTTT. The encoded protein is CATRVAGASGELFF.

V and J are TRBV6-5 and TRBJ1-5; 7 nucleotides match TRBD1. Per the germline V gene, CDR1 is MNHEY and CDR2 is SVGAGI. V lost 10 bases to trimming and J lost 6 bases; unmatched junction nucleotides: 12. The CDR3 contains 14 residues. The CDR3 DNA is TGTGCCATCGACAAGGGAAACAGGGGTCAGCCCCAGCATTTT. This gives the protein CAIDKGNRGQPQHF.

CDR3 nucleotides: TGCAGTGCTAGTGACAACCCCTTTCTAGATACCCACTATGGCTACACCTTC. It is translated as CSASDNPFLDTHYGYTF. The chain couples TRBV20-1 to TRBJ1-2, with unresolved D. V was pared by 3 bases and J by 3 bases, with 23 bases between. The CDR3 spans 17 residues. Per germline, CDR1 DFQATT and CDR2 SNEGSKA (reference sequence).

This rearrangement joins TRBV11-2 to TRBJ1-6, with D tentatively TRBD1 (5 bases). The V end was cut by 0 bases, the J end by 3 bases, with 15 bases between. The CDR3 extends over 18 amino acids. Looked up from germline, CDR1 is SGHAT and CDR2 is FQNNGV. The CDR3 loop reads CASSLDIGLGVYNSPLHF. CDR3 nucleotides: TGTGCCAGCAGCTTAGATATCGGGTTAGGGGTCTATAATTCACCCCTCCACTTT.

About this clone: Other DNA sequences of this sample code for an identical CDR3. The rearrangement joins TRBV5-1 to TRBJ2-7; D is perhaps TRBD2 (5 bases). The CDR3 extends over 14 amino acids. Germline V gene data show CDR1 as SGHRS and CDR2 as YFSETQ. Trimming shortened V by 1 base and J by 0 bases, and 8 bases separated the two germline ends. CDR3 amino acids: CASSLTGSSYEQYF. The CDR3 DNA reads as TGCGCCAGCAGCTTGACGGGAAGCTCCTACGAGCAGTACTTC.

This chain links TRBV28 with TRBJ1-2; possibly TRBD1 for D (5 bases). Germline V lookup: CDR1 MDHEN, CDR2 SYDVKM. V was pared by 6 bases and J by 4 bases, with 15 bases between. CDR3 length equals 14 residues. The chain's CDR3 is CASRVGGETYGYTF. CDR3 in DNA: TGTGCCAGCAGGGTGGGAGGGGAAACCTATGGCTACACCTTC.

The V and J genes are TRBV7-2 and TRBJ1-5, with D possibly matching TRBD1 (5 bases). This CDR3 contains 15 residues. V was clipped by 4 bases and J by 5 bases, with 15 bases between them. Germline-derived CDR1 and CDR2 are SGHTA and FQGNSA. The CDR3 coding sequence is TGTGCCAGCAGCTCTCGTCCAGGGCCAGATCAGCCCCAGCATTTT. It specifies CASSSRPGPDQPQHF.

The chain employs TRBV7-2 and TRBJ2-7, with 14 bases fitting TRBD2. The CDR3 runs 16 residues. Germline V gene data show CDR1 as SGHTA and CDR2 as FQGNSA. After removal of 3 bases from V and 2 bases from J, the junction contained 3 bases not matched to a gene. The CDR3 bases are TGTGCCAGCAGCTTGACTAGCGGGGGGGCACCCTACGAGCAGTACTTC. This gives the protein CASSLTSGGAPYEQYF.

V gene TRBV28 combines with J gene TRBJ1-1, with 11 bases that match TRBD1. V lost 7 bases and J lost 5; bases outside the gene matches: 12. The germline CDR1 and CDR2 sequences are MDHEN and SYDVKM. CDR3 length: 16 amino acids. CDR3 nucleotides: TGTGCCAGCAAAATTCGAGCCGGACAGGGGGCGACTGAAGCTTTCTTT. Its translation is CASKIRAGQGATEAFF.

V gene TRBV6-5 combines with J gene TRBJ1-2; no clear D. Trimming pared 4 bases from V and 7 bases from J, leaving 19 bases between. Germline CDR1 and CDR2: MNHEY and SVGAGI. This CDR3 contains 15 residues. The CDR3 is CASSSQAALPSGYTF. DNA of the CDR3: TGTGCCAGCAGTTCGCAGGCCGCGCTTCCTTCTGGCTACACCTTC.

The rearrangement joins TRBV6-5 to TRBJ1-5; the D is unclear. Germline CDR1 reads MNHEY; CDR2 reads SVGAGI. The CDR3 consists of 13 residues. With 9 bases removed from V and 7 bases from J, the gap between germline ends came to 16 bases. The CDR3 spells CASREGPGQPQHF. The CDR3 DNA follows: TGTGCCAGTCGTGAGGGCCCGGGGCAGCCCCAGCATTTT.

The chain uses TRBV23-1 and TRBJ2-7; 8 bases agree with TRBD1. TRBV23-1 is sorted into the ORF group, with uncertain function. The junction had 11 bases not matched to a gene; V was cut back by 0 bases and J by 4 bases. The CDR3 consists of 17 residues. CDR3 sequence: CASSQSSPDRVLYEQYF. CDR3 nucleotide sequence: TGCGCCAGCAGTCAATCATCCCCGGACAGGGTCCTTTACGAGCAGTACTTC.

This chain links TRBV7-9 with TRBJ2-1; 15 positions match TRBD2. Per germline, CDR1 SEHNR and CDR2 FQNEAQ (reference sequence). This CDR3 comprises 15 residues. The ends lost 5 bases at V and 9 bases at J; junction bases unmatched: 5. The CDR3 is CASSGRTSGRGEQFF. As DNA, the CDR3 is TGTGCCAGCAGCGGACGGACTAGCGGGAGGGGTGAGCAGTTCTTC.

The gene calls are TRBV5-6 and TRBJ1-6; the D gene is possibly TRBD1 (6 bases). Trimming left V 1 base short and J 8 bases short, with 13 bases between. Per the germline V gene, CDR1 is SGHDT and CDR2 is YYEEEE. This CDR3 region has 15 residues. This chain's CDR3 is CASSLSHAGDSPLHF. The CDR3 DNA reads TGTGCCAGCAGCTTGTCCCACGCAGGGGATTCACCCCTCCACTTT. Full variable domain (missing parts from reference TRBV5-6 and TRBJ1-6): DAGVTQSPTHLIKTRGQQVTLRCSPKSGHDTVSWYQQALGQGPQFIFQYYEEEERQRGNFPDRFSGHQFPNYSSELNVNALLLGDSALYLCASSLSHAGDSPLHFGNGTRLTVT.

The chain couples TRBV10-3 to TRBJ2-2, with TRBD2 identical over 12 bases. The J segment lost 7 bases and the V segment lost 2 bases, leaving 5 bases of the junction unmatched. CDR1 and CDR2 from the germline V gene are ENHRY and SYGVKD. The CDR3 runs 16 residues. In DNA form, the CDR3 reads TGTGCCATCAGTGAGGGGGGACTAGCGGGCGGCGGGGAGCTGTTTTTT. Its protein product is CAISEGGLAGGGELFF.

The rearrangement links TRBV28 to TRBJ1-6; D uncertain. V shed 7 bases and J shed 7 bases, with 8 bases lying between them. Germline V gene data show CDR1 as MDHEN and CDR2 as SYDVKM. The CDR3 spans 12 residues. Here the CDR3 reads CASTPGNSPLHF. The CDR3 DNA reads as TGTGCCAGCACCCCGGGAAATTCACCCCTCCACTTT.

V and J are TRBV7-9 and TRBJ1-2, with D unclear. The ends were cut back, 0 bases at V and 6 bases at J, with 11 bases in the middle. CDR1 and CDR2 (germline): SEHNR, FQNEAQ (reference sequence). The CDR3 has 14 residues. The CDR3 spells CASSLAAPSHGYTF. The CDR3 DNA is TGTGCCAGCAGCTTAGCGGCCCCCTCCCATGGCTACACCTTC.

This clone was observed once. The chain combines TRBV5-4 with TRBJ1-1; TRBD1 might be the D (6 bases). The CDR3 has 16 amino acids. Trimming stripped 3 bases from V and 4 bases from J, with 19 bases between. Germline V gene data show CDR1 as SGHNT and CDR2 as YYREEE (reference sequence). The CDR3 DNA reads TGTGCCAGCAGCTCCGGGACACAATGGGTTGGCACTGAAGCTTTCTTT. This translates into CASSSGTQWVGTEAFF.

The V gene is TRBV18, the J gene TRBJ2-2; D is unresolved. The germline gives CDR1 KGHSH, CDR2 LQKENI. Trimming took 2 bases from V and 0 from J, leaving 10 bases between them. The CDR3 consists of 16 residues. The CDR3 reads CASSPATFSNTGELFF. As DNA, the CDR3 is TGTGCCAGCTCACCAGCAACTTTTTCGAACACCGGGGAGCTGTTTTTT. Drawing the rest from reference TRBV18 and TRBJ2-2, the complete variable domain is NAGVMQNPRHLVRRRGQEARLRCSPMKGHSHVYWYRQLPEEGLKFMVYLQKENIIDESGMPKERFSAEFPKEGPSILRIQQVVRGDSAAYFCASSPATFSNTGELFFGEGSRLTVL.

The V and J genes are TRBV27 and TRBJ1-1; 9 positions agree with TRBD1. This CDR3 is 16 amino acids long. V dropped 2 bases and J dropped 4; count of bases not matched to a gene: 8. Germline CDR1 reads MNHEY; CDR2 reads SMNVEV (reference sequence). CDR3 sequence reads: CASSLSTGGWGTEAFF. The CDR3 region has the DNA TGTGCCAGCAGTTTAAGTACAGGGGGCTGGGGCACTGAAGCTTTCTTT.

The genes are TRBV3-1 (or the pseudogene TRBV3-2) and TRBJ1-2; 10 bases line up with TRBD1. CDR1 is LGHDT, CDR2 YNNKEL, per germline (reference sequence). Trimming at V came to 6 bases and at J to 2 bases, leaving 9 bases not matched to a gene. The CDR3 sequence is 16 residues long. The CDR3 DNA is TGTGCCAGCAGTCAAAGGAGACAGGGGGCGAACTATGGCTACACCTTC. It yields the protein CASSQRRQGANYGYTF.

This chain connects TRBV7-8 to TRBJ1-1; perhaps TRBD1 as D (6 bases). From germline, CDR1 is SGHVS and CDR2 FQNEAQ. The CDR3 runs 12 residues. V was shortened by 2 bases and J by 7 bases, with 8 bases between the two germline ends. In nucleotides, the CDR3 is TGTGCCAGCAGCTTAAAAGGGGGTGAAGCTTTCTTT. As protein: CASSLKGGEAFF.

This chain joins TRBV6-5 and TRBJ1-5, with no clear D. The V gene's germline CDR1 is MNHEY and CDR2 SVGAGI. Trimming removed 5 bases at V and 4 bases at J, with 9 bases between. The CDR3 has 13 amino acids. The CDR3 loop reads CASSLSRNQPQHF. The CDR3 nucleotides read TGTGCCAGCAGTCTTTCACGGAATCAGCCCCAGCATTTT.

This chain joins TRBV19 and TRBJ2-1, with 12 positions matching TRBD2. The CDR3 is 16 amino acids. Germline V gene data show CDR1 as LNHDA and CDR2 as SQIVND (reference sequence). Trimming removed 1 base from V and 9 bases from J; junction bases left unmatched: 7. The CDR3 reads CASSIGASGRAGEQFF. The CDR3 DNA follows: TGTGCCAGTAGTATAGGGGCTAGCGGGAGGGCTGGTGAGCAGTTCTTC.

The V gene is TRBV6-5, the J gene TRBJ2-5; no firm D call. The ends were cut back, 0 bases at V and 0 bases at J, with 8 bases in the middle. The CDR3 sequence is 15 residues long. The V gene's germline CDR1 is MNHEY and CDR2 SVGAGI. CDR3 nucleotide sequence: TGTGCCAGCAGTTACTCTCCGTCCTACCAAGAGACCCAGTACTTC. Residues: CASSYSPSYQETQYF.

The chain joins TRBV27 to TRBJ1-1; D is uncertain. V gave up 6 bases and J gave up 1 base, with 9 bases separating them. The CDR3 extends over 13 amino acids. The germline V gene encodes CDR1 MNHEY and CDR2 SMNVEV (reference sequence). The CDR3 nucleotides are TGTGCCAGCAGACCTCGACAGAACACTGAAGCTTTCTTT. This codes for CASRPRQNTEAFF.

V gene TRBV27 combines with J gene TRBJ2-7; TRBD1 might be the D (5 bases). The CDR3 is 13 residues long. Trimming pared 7 bases from V and 0 bases from J, leaving 10 bases between. Germline V gene sequence: CDR1 MNHEY, CDR2 SMNVEV (reference sequence). The CDR3 protein is CASIDSSSYEQYF. In DNA form, the CDR3 reads TGTGCCAGCATTGACAGCAGCTCCTACGAGCAGTACTTC.

The genes are TRBV5-1 and TRBJ2-7; D is perhaps TRBD2 (5 bases). With 1 base removed from V and 0 bases from J, the gap between germline ends came to 11 bases. There are 15 residues in the CDR3. The germline V gene encodes CDR1 SGHRS and CDR2 YFSETQ. The CDR3 region has the DNA TGCGCCAGCAGCTTGTTTAGCGTAATCTCCTACGAGCAGTACTTC. Protein product: CASSLFSVISYEQYF.

This clone appeared once. CDR3: CASTVQGGLNTEAFF. The CDR3 DNA follows: TGTGCCAGCACCGTACAAGGGGGTTTGAACACTGAAGCTTTCTTT. This chain links TRBV6-5 with TRBJ1-1; D possibly corresponds to TRBD1 (6 bases). V lost 7 bases to trimming and J lost 0 bases, with 15 bases between them. The CDR3 runs 15 residues. CDR1 MNHEY and CDR2 SVGAGI come from the germline V gene.

This chain links TRBV5-6 with TRBJ1-2; D is unresolved. V shed 9 bases and J shed 4 bases, with 16 bases lying between them. Per germline, CDR1 SGHDT and CDR2 YYEEEE. The CDR3 sequence is 13 residues long. DNA of the CDR3: TGTGCCACCCGGCCGGGGATGAGCTATGGCTACACCTTC. Its translation: CATRPGMSYGYTF.

This chain connects TRBV3-1 (or the pseudogene TRBV3-2) to TRBJ2-7; D gene unclear. CDR1 LGHDT and CDR2 YNNKEL come from the germline V gene (reference sequence). Trimming pared 0 bases from V and 3 bases from J, leaving 6 bases between. This CDR3 contains 13 residues. The DNA for the CDR3 is TGTGCCAGCAGCCAAGACGACAACTACGAGCAGTACTTC. It yields the protein CASSQDDNYEQYF.

Only one count was recorded for this clone. V usage is TRBV18 and J usage is TRBJ1-5; 8 bases line up with TRBD1. With 0 bases clipped from V and 9 bases from J, the junction kept 13 bases outside the gene matches. Germline loops: CDR1 KGHSH, CDR2 LQKENI. The CDR3 totals 17 residues. CDR3 DNA sequence: TGTGCCAGCTCACCACCGACCTCCGGGACAGGCCCATGGCCCCAGCATTTT. Translated: CASSPPTSGTGPWPQHF.